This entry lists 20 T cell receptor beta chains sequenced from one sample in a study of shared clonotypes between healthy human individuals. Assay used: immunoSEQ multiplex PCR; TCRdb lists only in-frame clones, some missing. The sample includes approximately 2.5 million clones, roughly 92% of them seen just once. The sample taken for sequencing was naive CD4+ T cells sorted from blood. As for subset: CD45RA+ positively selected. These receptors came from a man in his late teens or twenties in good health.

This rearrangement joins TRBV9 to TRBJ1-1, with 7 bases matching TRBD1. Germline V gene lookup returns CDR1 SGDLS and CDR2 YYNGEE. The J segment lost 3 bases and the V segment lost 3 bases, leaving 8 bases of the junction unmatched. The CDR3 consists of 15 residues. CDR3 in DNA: TGTGCCAGCAGCGCCATAGGGGGCAGGGACACTGAAGCTTTCTTT. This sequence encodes CASSAIGGRDTEAFF.

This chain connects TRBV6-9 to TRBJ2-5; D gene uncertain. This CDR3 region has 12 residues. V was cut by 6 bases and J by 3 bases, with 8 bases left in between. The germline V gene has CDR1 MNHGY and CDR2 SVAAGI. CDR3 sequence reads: CASRLREETQYF. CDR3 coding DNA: TGTGCCAGCAGGCTCAGAGAAGAGACCCAGTACTTC.

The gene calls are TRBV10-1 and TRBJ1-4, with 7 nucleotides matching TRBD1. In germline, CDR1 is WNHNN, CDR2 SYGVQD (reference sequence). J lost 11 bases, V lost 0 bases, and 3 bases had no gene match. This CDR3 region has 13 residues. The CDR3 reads CASSESTGTKLFF. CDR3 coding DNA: TGCGCCAGCAGTGAGTCGACAGGGACGAAACTGTTTTTT.

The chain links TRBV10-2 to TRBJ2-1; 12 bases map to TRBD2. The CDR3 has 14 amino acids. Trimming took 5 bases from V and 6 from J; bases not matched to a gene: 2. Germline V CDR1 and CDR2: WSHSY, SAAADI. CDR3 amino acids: CASSRLAGVNEQFF. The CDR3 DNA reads TGCGCCAGCAGTAGACTAGCGGGAGTCAATGAGCAGTTCTTC.

Here the CDR3 reads CASSPGGTGVFDEQFF. Here the CDR3 DNA reads TGCGCCAGCAGCCCAGGTGGGACAGGGGTATTCGATGAGCAGTTCTTC. This chain links TRBV5-1 with TRBJ2-1; 10 bases are a match to TRBD1. Germline loops: CDR1 SGHRS, CDR2 YFSETQ. The CDR3 length is 16 residues. V was clipped by 4 bases and J by 8 bases; unmatched bases: 12.

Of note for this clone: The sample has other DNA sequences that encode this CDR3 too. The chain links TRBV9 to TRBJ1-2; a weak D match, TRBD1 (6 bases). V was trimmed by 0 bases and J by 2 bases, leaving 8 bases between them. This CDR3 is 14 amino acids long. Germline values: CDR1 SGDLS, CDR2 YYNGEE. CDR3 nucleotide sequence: TGTGCCAGCAGCGTAGGGACAGCGAACTATGGCTACACCTTC. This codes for CASSVGTANYGYTF.

For the CDR3, the DNA is TGTGCCAGCAGGCCCGGGACTAAGAACACCGGGGAGCTGTTTTTT. It translates to CASRPGTKNTGELFF. The V call is TRBV6-6, the J call TRBJ2-2, with 7 bases identical to TRBD2. The length of the CDR3 is 15 residues. In germline, CDR1 is MNHNY, CDR2 SVGAGI (reference sequence). V lost 6 bases, J lost 1 base, and 5 bases stayed unmatched.

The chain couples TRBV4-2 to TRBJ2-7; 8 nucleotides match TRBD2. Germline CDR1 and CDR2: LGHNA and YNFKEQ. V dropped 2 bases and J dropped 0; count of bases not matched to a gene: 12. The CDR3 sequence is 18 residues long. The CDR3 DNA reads TGTGCCAGCAGCCAACTCAACCCCGGGACTAGAGGCTCCTACGAGCAGTACTTC. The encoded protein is CASSQLNPGTRGSYEQYF.

The CDR3: CASSHERGTETQYF. The CDR3 nucleotides read TGTGCCAGCAGTCATGAGCGGGGGACAGAGACCCAGTACTTC. V and J are TRBV27 and TRBJ2-5, with 8 bases lining up with TRBD2. The CDR3 spans 14 residues. Germline CDR1 MNHEY, CDR2 SMNVEV (reference sequence). V lost 5 bases and J lost 4; bases outside the gene matches: 6.

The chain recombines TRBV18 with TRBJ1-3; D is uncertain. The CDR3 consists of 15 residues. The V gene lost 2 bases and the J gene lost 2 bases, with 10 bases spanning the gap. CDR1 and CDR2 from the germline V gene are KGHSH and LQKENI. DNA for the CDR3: TGTGCCAGCTCACCAGAGGGTACCGCTGGAAACACCATATATTTT. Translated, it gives CASSPEGTAGNTIYF.

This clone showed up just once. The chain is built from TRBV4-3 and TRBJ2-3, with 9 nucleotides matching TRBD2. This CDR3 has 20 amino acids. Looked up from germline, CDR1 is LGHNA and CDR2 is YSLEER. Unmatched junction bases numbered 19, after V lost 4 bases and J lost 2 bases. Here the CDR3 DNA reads TGCGCCAGCAGCCTGACCCCCTGGCGGGAGGGAGGGGGCCACACAGATACGCAGTATTTT. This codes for CASSLTPWREGGGHTDTQYF.

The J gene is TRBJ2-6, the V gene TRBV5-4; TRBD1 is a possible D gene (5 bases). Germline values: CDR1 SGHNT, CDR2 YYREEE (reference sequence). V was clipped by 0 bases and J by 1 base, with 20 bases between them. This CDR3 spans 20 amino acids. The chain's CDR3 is CASSLGLRGGLGSGANVLTF. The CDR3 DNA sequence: TGTGCCAGCAGCTTGGGCCTTAGGGGTGGTTTAGGGTCTGGGGCCAACGTCCTGACTTTC.

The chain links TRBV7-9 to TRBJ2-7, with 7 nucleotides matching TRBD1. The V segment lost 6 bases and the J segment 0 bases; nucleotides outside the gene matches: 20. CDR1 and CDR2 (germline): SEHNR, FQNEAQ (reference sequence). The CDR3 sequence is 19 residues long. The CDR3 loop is CASSRRQGLIAGTSYEQYF. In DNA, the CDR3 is TGTGCCAGCAGTCGCAGACAGGGCCTAATCGCGGGCACCTCCTACGAGCAGTACTTC.

CDR3 sequence reads: CASQTGKDTQYF. DNA of the CDR3: TGTGCCAGCCAGACAGGGAAAGATACGCAGTATTTT. The V and J genes are TRBV6-6 and TRBJ2-3; TRBD1 matches at 7 bases. CDR1 is MNHNY and CDR2 is SVGAGI in the germline V gene (reference sequence). The CDR3 loop spans 12 amino acids. V lost 8 bases to trimming and J lost 5 bases; unmatched junction nucleotides: 4.

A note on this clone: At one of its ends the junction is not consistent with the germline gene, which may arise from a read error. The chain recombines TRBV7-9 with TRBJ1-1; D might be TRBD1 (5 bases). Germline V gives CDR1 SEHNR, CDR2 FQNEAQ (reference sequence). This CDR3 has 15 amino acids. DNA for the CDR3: TGTGCCAGCAGCATAGCCGGGACGTTGAACACTGAAGCTTTCTTT. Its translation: CASSIAGTLNTEAFF.

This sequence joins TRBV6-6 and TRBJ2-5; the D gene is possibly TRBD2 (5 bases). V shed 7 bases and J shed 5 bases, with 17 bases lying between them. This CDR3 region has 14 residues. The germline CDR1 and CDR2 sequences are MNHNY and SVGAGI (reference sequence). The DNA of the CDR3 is TGTGCCAGCACTCCTGAAGGCGGGCGGGAGACCCAGTACTTC. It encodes CASTPEGGRETQYF.

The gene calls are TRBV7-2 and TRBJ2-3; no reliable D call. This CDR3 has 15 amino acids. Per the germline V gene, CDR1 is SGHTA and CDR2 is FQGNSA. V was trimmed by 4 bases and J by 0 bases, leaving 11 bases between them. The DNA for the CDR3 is TGTGCCAGCAGCTGGGGTGGATTTAGCACAGATACGCAGTATTTT. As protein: CASSWGGFSTDTQYF. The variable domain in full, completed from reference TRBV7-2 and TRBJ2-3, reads GAGVSQSPSNKVTEKGKDVELRCDPISGHTALYWYRQSLGQGLEFLIYFQGNSAPDKSGLPSDRFSAERTGGSVSTLTIQRTQQEDSAVYLCASSWGGFSTDTQYFGPGTRLTVL.

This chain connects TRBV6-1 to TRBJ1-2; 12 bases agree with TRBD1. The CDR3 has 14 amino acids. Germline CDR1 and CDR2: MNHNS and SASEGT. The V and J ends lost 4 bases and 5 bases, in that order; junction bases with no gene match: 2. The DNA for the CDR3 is TGTGCCAGCAGTGGGGACAGGGGGCAGTATGGCTACACCTTC. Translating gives CASSGDRGQYGYTF.

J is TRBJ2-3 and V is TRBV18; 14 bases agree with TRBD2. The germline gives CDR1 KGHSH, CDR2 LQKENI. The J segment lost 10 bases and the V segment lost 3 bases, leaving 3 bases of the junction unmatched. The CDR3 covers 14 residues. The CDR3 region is CASSPGTSGSAQYF. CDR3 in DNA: TGTGCCAGCTCACCGGGGACTAGCGGGAGTGCGCAGTATTTT. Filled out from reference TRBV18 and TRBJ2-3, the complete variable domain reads NAGVMQNPRHLVRRRGQEARLRCSPMKGHSHVYWYRQLPEEGLKFMVYLQKENIIDESGMPKERFSAEFPKEGPSILRIQQVVRGDSAAYFCASSPGTSGSAQYFGPGTRLTVL.

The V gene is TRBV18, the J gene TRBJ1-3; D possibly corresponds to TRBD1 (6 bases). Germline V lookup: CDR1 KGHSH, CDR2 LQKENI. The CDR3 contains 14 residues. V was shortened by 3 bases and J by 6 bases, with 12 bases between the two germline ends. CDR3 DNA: TGTGCCAGCTCACCCGGGACAACGGTAAACACCATATATTTT. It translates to CASSPGTTVNTIYF.